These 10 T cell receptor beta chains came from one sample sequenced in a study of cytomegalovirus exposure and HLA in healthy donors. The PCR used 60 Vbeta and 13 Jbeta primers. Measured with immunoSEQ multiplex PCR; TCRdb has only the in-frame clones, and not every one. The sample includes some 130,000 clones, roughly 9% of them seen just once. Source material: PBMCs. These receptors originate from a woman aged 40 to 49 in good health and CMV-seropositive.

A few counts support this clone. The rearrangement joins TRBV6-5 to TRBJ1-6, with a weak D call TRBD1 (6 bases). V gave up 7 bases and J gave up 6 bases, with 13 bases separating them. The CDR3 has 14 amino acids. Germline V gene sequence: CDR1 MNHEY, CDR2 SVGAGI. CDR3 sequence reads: CASKQGLSNSPLHF. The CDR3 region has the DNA TGTGCCAGCAAACAGGGCCTCTCTAATTCACCCCTCCACTTT.

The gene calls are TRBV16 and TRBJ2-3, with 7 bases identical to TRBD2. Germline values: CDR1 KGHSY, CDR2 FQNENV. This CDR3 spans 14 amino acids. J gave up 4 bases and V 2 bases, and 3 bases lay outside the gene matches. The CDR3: CASSQLGGSDTQYF. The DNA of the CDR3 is TGTGCCAGCAGCCAACTCGGGGGGTCAGATACGCAGTATTTT.

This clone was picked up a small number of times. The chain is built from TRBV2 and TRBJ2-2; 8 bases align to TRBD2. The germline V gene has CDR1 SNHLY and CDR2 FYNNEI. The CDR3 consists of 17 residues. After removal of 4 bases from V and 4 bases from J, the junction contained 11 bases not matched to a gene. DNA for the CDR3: TGTGCCAGCAGTGGGTGGAGCGGGGGCACCATCACCGGGGAGCTGTTTTTT. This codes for CASSGWSGGTITGELFF.

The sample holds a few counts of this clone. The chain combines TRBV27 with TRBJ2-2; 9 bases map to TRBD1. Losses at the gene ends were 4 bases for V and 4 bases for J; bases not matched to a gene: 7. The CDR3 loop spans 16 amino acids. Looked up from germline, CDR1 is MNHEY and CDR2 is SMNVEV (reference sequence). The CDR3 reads CASSSTGGGLTGELFF. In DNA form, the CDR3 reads TGTGCCAGCAGTTCCACAGGGGGCGGACTCACCGGGGAGCTGTTTTTT.

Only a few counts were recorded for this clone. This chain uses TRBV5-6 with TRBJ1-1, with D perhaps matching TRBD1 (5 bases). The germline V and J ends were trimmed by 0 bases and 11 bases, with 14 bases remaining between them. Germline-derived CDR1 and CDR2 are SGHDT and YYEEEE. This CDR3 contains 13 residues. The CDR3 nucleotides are TGTGCCAGCAGCTTGGGGTCGGCGAAGGGGGCTTTCTTT. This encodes CASSLGSAKGAFF.

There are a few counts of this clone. CDR3 in DNA: TGTGCACACCGGGAGTCGAACACCGGGGAGCTGTTTTTT. As protein: CAHRESNTGELFF. The chain recombines TRBV10-3 with TRBJ2-2, with a weak D call TRBD2 (6 bases). This CDR3 has 13 residues. Germline CDR1 is ENHRY and CDR2 is SYGVKD.

CDR3 coding DNA: TGTGCCAGCTCACTAAGCGGGCCCACTGAAGCTTTCTTT. Translated: CASSLSGPTEAFF. This sequence joins TRBV18 and TRBJ1-1; D gene unclear. Germline loops: CDR1 KGHSH, CDR2 LQKENI. V was clipped by 4 bases and J by 4 bases, with 10 bases between them. The CDR3 contains 13 residues.

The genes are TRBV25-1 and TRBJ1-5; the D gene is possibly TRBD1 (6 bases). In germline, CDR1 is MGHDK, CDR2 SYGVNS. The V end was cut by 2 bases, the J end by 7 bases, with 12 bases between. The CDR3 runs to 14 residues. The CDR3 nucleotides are TGTGCCAGCAGTGAAACAAAGGGGGACCAGCCCCAGCATTTT. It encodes CASSETKGDQPQHF. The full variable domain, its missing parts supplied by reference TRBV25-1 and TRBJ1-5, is EADIYQTPRYLVIGTGKKITLECSQTMGHDKMYWYQQDPGMELHLIHYSYGVNSTEKGDLSSESTVSRIRTEHFPLTLESARPSHTSQYLCASSETKGDQPQHFGDGTRLSIL.

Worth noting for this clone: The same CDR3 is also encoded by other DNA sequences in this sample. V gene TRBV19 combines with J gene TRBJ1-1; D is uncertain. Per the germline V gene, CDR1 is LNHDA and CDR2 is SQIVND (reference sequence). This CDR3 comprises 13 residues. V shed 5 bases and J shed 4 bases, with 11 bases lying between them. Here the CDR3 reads CASSQVRGTEAFF. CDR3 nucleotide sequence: TGTGCCAGTAGTCAAGTTCGGGGCACTGAAGCTTTCTTT.

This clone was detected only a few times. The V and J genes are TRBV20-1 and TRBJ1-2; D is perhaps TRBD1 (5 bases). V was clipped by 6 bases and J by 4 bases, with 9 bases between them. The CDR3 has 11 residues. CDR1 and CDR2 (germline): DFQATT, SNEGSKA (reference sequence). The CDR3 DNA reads TGCAGTGCAGACACAGGCTATGGCTACACCTTC. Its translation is CSADTGYGYTF.